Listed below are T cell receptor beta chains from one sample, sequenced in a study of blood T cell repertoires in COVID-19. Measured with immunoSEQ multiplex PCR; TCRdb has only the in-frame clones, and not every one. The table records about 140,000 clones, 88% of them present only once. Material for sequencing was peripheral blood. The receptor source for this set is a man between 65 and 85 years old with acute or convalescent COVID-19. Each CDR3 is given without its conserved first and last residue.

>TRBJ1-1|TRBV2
ASSDQGLNTEAF
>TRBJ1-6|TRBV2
ASSEILLNSPLH
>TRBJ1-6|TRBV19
ASSNSGRGFGYSPLH
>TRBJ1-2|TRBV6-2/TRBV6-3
ASSSRGGKNYGYT
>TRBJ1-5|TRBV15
ATSSRGYSNQPQH
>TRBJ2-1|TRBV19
ASSHGTSGGYNEQF
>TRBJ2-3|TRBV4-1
ASSPHSRGTDTQY
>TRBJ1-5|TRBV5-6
ASSLSAAGGNQPQH
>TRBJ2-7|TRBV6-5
ASSSLRETYEQY
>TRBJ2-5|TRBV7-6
ASSPRRGQETQY
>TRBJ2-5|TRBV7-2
ASRQPRGRQETQY
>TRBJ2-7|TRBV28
ASRPGQATYEQY
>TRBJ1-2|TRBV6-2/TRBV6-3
ASSYPQGSNYGYT
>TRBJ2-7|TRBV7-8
ASSSIGLAGVRGSYEQY